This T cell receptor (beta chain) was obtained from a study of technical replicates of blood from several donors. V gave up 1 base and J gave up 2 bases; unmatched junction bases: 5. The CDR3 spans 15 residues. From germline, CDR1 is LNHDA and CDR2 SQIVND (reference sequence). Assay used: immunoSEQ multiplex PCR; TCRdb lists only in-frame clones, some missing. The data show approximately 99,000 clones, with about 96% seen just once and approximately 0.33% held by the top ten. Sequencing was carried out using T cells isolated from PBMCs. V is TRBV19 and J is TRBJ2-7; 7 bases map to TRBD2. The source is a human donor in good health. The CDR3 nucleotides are TGTGCCAGTAGTATAGGGGCTAGCGGAACCTACGAGCAGTACTTC. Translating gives CASSIGASGTYEQYF.